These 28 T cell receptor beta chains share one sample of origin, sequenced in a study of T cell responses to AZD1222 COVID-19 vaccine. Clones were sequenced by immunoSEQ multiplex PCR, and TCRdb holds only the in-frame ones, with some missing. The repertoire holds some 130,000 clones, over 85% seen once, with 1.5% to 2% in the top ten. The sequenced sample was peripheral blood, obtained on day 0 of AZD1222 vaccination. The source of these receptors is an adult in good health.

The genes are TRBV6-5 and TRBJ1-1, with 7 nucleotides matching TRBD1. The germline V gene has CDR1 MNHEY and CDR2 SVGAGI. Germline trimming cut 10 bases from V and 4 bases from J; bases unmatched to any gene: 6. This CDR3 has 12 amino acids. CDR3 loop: CATRTGSTEAFF. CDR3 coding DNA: TGTGCCACCCGGACAGGATCCACTGAAGCTTTCTTT.

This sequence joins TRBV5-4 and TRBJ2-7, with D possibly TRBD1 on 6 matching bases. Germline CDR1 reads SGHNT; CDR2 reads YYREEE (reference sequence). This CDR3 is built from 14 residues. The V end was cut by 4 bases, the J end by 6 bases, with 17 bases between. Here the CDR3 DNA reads TGTGCCAGCAGCCCATCGGGAACAGGGTCCGAGCAGTACTTC. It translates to CASSPSGTGSEQYF.

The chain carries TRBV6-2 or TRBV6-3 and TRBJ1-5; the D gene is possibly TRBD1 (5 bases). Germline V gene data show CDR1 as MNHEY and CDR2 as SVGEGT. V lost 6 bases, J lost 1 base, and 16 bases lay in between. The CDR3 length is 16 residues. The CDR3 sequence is CASSTSLGESNQPQHF. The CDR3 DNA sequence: TGTGCCAGCAGCACGTCGTTGGGGGAAAGCAATCAGCCCCAGCATTTT.

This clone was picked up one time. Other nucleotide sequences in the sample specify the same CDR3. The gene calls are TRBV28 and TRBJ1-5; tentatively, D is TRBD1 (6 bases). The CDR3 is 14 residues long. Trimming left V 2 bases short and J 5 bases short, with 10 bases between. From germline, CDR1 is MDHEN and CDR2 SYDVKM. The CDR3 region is CASSLEGDHQPQHF. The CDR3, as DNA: TGTGCCAGCAGTTTAGAGGGGGATCATCAGCCCCAGCATTTT.

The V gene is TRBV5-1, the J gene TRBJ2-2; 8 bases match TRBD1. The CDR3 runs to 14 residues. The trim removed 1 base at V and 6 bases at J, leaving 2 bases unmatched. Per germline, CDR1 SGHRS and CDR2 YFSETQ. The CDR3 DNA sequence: TGCGCCAGCAGCTTGCAACAGGGGGCCGGGGAGCTGTTTTTT. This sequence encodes CASSLQQGAGELFF. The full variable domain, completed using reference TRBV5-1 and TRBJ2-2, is KAGVTQTPRYLIKTRGQQVTLSCSPISGHRSVSWYQQTPGQGLQFLFEYFSETQRNKGNFPGRFSGRQFSNSRSEMNVSTLELGDSALYLCASSLQQGAGELFFGEGSRLTVL.

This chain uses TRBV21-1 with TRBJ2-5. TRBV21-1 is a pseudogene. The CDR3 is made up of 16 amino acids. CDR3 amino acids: CASSKLVEQEQETQYF. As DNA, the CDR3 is TGTGCCAGCAGCAAGTTGGTGGAGCAGGAGCAAGAGACCCAGTACTTC.

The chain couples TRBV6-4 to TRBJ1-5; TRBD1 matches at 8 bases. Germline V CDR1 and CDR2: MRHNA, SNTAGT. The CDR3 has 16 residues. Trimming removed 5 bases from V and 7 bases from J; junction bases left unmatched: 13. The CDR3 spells CASSLEGGPGGQPQHF. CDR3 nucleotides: TGTGCCAGCAGTCTCGAAGGGGGCCCAGGGGGCCAGCCCCAGCATTTT.

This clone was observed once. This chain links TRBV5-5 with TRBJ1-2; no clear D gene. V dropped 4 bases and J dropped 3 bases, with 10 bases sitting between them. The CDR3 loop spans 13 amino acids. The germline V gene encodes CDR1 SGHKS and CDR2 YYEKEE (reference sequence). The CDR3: CASSPSLDYGYTF. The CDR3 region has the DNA TGTGCCAGCAGCCCCTCGCTGGACTATGGCTACACCTTC.

This CDR3 reads CASSFGLAGGGEQFF. The CDR3 nucleotides are TGTGCCAGTAGTTTCGGACTAGCGGGGGGAGGTGAGCAGTTCTTC. The chain uses TRBV19 and TRBJ2-1; 14 bases align to TRBD2. V lost 5 bases, J lost 9 bases, and 6 bases stayed unmatched. The germline CDR1 and CDR2 sequences are LNHDA and SQIVND (reference sequence). The CDR3 runs to 15 residues.

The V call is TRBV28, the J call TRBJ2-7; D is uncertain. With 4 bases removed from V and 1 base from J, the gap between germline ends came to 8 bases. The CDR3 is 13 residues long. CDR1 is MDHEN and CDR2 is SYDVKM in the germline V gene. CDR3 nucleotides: TGTGCCAGCAGTTCGTTTGGATCCTACGAGCAGTACTTC. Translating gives CASSSFGSYEQYF.

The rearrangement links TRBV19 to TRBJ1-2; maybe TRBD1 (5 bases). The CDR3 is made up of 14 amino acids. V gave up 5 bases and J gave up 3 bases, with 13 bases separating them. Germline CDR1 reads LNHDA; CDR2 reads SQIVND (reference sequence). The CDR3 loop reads CASSPQARDYGYTF. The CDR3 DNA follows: TGTGCCAGTAGTCCACAGGCCCGGGACTATGGCTACACCTTC.

CDR3 nucleotide sequence: TGTGCCAGCAGCGGGCGGGGCAGGGGAGACACTGAAGCTTTCTTT. Translating it yields CASSGRGRGDTEAFF. The chain uses TRBV5-4 and TRBJ1-1; a possible D gene is TRBD1 (6 bases). Germline loops: CDR1 SGHNT, CDR2 YYREEE (reference sequence). The CDR3 is made up of 15 amino acids. Trimming removed 4 bases at V and 3 bases at J, with 16 bases between.

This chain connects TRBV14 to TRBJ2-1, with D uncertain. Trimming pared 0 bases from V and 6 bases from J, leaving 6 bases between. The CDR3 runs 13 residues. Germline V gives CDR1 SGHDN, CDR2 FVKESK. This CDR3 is CASSQEPPNEQFF. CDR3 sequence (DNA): TGTGCCAGCAGCCAAGAACCCCCCAATGAGCAGTTCTTC.

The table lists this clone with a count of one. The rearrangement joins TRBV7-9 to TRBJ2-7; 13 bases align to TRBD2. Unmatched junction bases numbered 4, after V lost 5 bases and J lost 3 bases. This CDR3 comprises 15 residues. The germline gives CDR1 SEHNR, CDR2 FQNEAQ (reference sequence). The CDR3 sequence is CASSTGTSGDYEQYF. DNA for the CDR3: TGTGCCAGCAGCACAGGGACTAGCGGGGACTACGAGCAGTACTTC.

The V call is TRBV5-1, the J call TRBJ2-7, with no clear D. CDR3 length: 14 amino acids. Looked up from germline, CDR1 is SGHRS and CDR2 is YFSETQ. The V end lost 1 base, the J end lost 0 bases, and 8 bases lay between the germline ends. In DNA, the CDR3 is TGCGCCAGCAGCTTGTTGGCAAGCTCCTACGAGCAGTACTTC. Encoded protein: CASSLLASSYEQYF. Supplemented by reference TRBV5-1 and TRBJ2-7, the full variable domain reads KAGVTQTPRYLIKTRGQQVTLSCSPISGHRSVSWYQQTPGQGLQFLFEYFSETQRNKGNFPGRFSGRQFSNSRSEMNVSTLELGDSALYLCASSLLASSYEQYFGPGTRLTVT.

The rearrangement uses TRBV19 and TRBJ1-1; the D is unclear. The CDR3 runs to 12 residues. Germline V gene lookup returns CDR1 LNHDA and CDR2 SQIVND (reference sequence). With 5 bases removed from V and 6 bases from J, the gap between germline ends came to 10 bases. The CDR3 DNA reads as TGTGCCAGTAGTCACAAGGGCGCTGAAGCTTTCTTT. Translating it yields CASSHKGAEAFF. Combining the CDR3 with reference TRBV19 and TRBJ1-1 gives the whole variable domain DGGITQSPKYLFRKEGQNVTLSCEQNLNHDAMYWYRQDPGQGLRLIYYSQIVNDFQKGDIAEGYSVSREKKESFPLTVTSAQKNPTAFYLCASSHKGAEAFFGQGTRLTVV.

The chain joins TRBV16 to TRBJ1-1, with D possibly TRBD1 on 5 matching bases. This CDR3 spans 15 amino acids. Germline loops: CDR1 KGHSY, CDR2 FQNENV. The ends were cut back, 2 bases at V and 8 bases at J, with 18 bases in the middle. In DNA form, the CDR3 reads TGTGCCAGCAGCCAAATGAATCCATTGACAGCCGAAGCTTTCTTT. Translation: CASSQMNPLTAEAFF.

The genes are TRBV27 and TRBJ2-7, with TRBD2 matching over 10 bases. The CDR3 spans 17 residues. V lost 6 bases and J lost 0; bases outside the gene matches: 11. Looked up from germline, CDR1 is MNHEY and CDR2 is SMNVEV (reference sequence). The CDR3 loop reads CASRRFGLAEISYEQYF. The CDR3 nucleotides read TGTGCCAGCAGACGGTTCGGACTAGCGGAAATCTCCTACGAGCAGTACTTC.

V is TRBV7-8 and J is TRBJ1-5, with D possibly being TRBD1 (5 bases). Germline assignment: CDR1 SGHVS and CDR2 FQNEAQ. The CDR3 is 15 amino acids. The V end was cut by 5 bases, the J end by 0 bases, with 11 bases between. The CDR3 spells CASSPFRDSNQPQHF. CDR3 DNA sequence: TGTGCCAGCAGCCCATTCAGGGATAGCAATCAGCCCCAGCATTTT.

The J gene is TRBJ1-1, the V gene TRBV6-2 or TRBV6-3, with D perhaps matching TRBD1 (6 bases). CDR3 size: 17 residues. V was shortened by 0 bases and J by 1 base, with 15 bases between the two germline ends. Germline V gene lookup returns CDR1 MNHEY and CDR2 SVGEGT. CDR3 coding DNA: TGTGCCAGCAGTTACTCTAGGGGGGGCCCTCAGAACACTGAAGCTTTCTTT. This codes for CASSYSRGGPQNTEAFF.

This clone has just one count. CDR3 nucleotide sequence: TGTGCCAGCAGCTGGGGGGCTAACACTGAAGCTTTCTTT. Protein product: CASSWGANTEAFF. The chain couples TRBV7-2 to TRBJ1-1; possible D gene TRBD1, 6 bases. This CDR3 has 13 amino acids. V lost 4 bases, J lost 2 bases, and 8 bases lay in between. CDR1 and CDR2 from the germline V gene are SGHTA and FQGNSA.

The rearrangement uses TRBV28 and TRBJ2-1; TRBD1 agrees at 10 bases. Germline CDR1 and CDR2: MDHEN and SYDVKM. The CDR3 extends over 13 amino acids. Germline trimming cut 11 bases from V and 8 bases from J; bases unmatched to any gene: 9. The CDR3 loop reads CAVQRQGAYEQFF. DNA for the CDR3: TGTGCCGTCCAGAGACAGGGGGCATATGAGCAGTTCTTC.

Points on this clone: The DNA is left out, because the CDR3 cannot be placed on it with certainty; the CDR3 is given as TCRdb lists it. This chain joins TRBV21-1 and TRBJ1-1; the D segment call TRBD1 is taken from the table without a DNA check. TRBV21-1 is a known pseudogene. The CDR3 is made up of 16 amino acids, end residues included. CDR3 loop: CASSKVGTGADTEAFF.

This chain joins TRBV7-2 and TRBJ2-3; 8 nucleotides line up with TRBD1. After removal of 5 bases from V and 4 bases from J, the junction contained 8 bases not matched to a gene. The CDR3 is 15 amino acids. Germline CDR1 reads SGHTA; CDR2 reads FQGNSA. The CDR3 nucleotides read TGTGCCAGCAGCCTCCGGACAGGGATGGCAGATACGCAGTATTTT. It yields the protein CASSLRTGMADTQYF.

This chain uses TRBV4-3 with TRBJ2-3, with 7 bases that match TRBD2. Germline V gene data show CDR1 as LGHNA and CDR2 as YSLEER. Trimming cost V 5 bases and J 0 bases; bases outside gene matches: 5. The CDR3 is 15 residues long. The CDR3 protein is CASSTLAASTDTQYF. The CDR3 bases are TGCGCCAGCAGCACCCTAGCGGCTAGCACAGATACGCAGTATTTT.

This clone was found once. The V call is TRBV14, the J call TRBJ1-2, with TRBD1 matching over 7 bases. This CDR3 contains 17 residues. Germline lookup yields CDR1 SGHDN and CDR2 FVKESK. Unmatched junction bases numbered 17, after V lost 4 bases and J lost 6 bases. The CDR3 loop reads CASSPYPATRGSDGYTF. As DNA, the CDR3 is TGTGCCAGCAGCCCTTATCCGGCGACCAGGGGGTCCGATGGCTACACCTTC.

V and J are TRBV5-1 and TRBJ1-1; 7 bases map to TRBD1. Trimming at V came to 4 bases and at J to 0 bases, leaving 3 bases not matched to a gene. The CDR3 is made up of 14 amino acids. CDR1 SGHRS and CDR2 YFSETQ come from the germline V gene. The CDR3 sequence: CASSSGQVNTEAFF. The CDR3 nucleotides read TGCGCCAGCAGCAGCGGACAGGTGAACACTGAAGCTTTCTTT. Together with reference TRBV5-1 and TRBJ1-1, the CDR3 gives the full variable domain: KAGVTQTPRYLIKTRGQQVTLSCSPISGHRSVSWYQQTPGQGLQFLFEYFSETQRNKGNFPGRFSGRQFSNSRSEMNVSTLELGDSALYLCASSSGQVNTEAFFGQGTRLTVV.

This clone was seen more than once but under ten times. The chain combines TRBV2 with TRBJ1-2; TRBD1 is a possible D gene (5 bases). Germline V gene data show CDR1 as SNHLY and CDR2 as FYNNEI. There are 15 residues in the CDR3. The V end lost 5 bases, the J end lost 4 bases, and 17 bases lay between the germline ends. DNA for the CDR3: TGTGCCAGCAGTAAAATGTCGGGGGATCGCTATGGCTACACCTTC. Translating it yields CASSKMSGDRYGYTF.